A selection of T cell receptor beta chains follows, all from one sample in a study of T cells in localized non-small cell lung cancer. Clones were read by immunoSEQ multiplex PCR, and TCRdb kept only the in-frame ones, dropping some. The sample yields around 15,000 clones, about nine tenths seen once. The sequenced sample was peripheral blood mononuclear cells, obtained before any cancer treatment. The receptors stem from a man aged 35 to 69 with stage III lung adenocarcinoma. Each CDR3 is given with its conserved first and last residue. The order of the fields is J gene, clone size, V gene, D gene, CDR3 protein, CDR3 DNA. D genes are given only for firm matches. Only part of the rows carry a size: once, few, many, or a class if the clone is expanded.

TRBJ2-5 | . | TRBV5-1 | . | CASSGGPQETQYF | TGCGCCAGCAGCGGGGGACCTCAAGAGACCCAGTACTTC
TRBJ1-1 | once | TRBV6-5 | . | CASSYAGPTEAFF | TGTGCCAGCAGTTACGCTGGTCCCACTGAAGCTTTCTTT
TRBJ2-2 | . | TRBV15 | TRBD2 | CATSRDLAGGPGELFF | TGTGCCACCAGCAGAGATCTAGCGGGAGGGCCCGGGGAGCTGTTTTTT
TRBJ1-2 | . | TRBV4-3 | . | CASSHPGGYTF | TGCGCCAGCAGCCACCCCGGTGGCTACACCTTC
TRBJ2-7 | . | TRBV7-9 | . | CASSPTGYEQYF | TGTGCCAGCAGCCCGACAGGATACGAGCAGTACTTC
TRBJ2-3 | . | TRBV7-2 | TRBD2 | CASSLELAGGPVDTQYF | TGTGCCAGCAGCTTAGAACTAGCGGGAGGGCCGGTAGATACGCAGTATTTT
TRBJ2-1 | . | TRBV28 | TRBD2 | CASSLPPSLAGAINEQFF | TGTGCCAGCAGTCTCCCTCCATCCCTAGCGGGAGCTATTAATGAGCAGTTCTTC
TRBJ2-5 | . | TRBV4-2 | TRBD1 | CASSQGQPYQETQYF | TGTGCCAGCAGCCAGGGACAGCCTTACCAAGAGACCCAGTACTTC
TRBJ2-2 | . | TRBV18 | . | CASSPNRGLLNTGELFF | TGTGCCAGCTCACCCAATCGGGGTCTGTTGAACACCGGGGAGCTGTTTTTT
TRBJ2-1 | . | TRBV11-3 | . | CASSLGVGRGNEQFF | TGTGCCAGCAGCTTAGGGGTTGGGAGGGGGAATGAGCAGTTCTTC
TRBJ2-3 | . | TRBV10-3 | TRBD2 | CAISVTSGTSGPTDTQYF | TGTGCCATCAGTGTGACCTCCGGGACTAGCGGGCCAACAGATACGCAGTATTTT
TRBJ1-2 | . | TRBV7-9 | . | CASSLETEGYGYTF | TGTGCCAGCAGCTTAGAGACGGAAGGCTATGGCTACACCTTC
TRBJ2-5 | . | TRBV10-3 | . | CAIKLDSQETQYF | TGTGCCATCAAATTGGACAGCCAAGAGACCCAGTACTTC
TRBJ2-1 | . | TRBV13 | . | CASSLGVEGSVYNEQFF | TGTGCCAGCAGCTTGGGCGTTGAGGGGAGCGTCTACAATGAGCAGTTCTTC